This T cell receptor (beta chain) was retrieved from a study of radiation and T cells in renal cell carcinoma. Time point meaning: blood 2 weeks post-SBRT. Treatment described: 15 Gy SBRT to primary tumor, nephrectomy 4 weeks later. The assay was immunoSEQ multiplex PCR, and TCRdb's table has in-frame clones only and misses some. There are some 120,000 clones in the sample; approximately 78% occur only once, and approximately 2% lies in the top ten. Germline trimming cut 10 bases from V and 5 bases from J; bases unmatched to any gene: 15. The germline gives CDR1 MDHEN, CDR2 SYDVKM. The CDR3 runs 16 residues.

The rearrangement uses TRBV28 and TRBJ2-2, with 8 bases lining up with TRBD2. This material consisted of blood, taken from a patient whose treatment included radiotherapy and nephrectomy. This clonotype originated in a woman aged 60-70 years with renal cell carcinoma. The CDR3 loop reads CATLPGGAAWTGELFF. CDR3 nucleotides: TGTGCCACCCTTCCCGGGGGGGCAGCATGGACCGGGGAGCTGTTTTTT. Together with reference TRBV28 and TRBJ2-2, the CDR3 gives the full variable domain: DVKVTQSSRYLVKRTGEKVFLECVQDMDHENMFWYRQDPGLGLRLIYFSYDVKMKEKGDIPEGYSVSREKKERFSLILESASTNQTSMYLCATLPGGAAWTGELFFGEGSRLTVL.